The 7 T cell receptor beta chains presented below share a single source sample, sequenced in a study of CD8 T cells in ankylosing spondylitis. TCRdb reprocessed the 5' RACE reads via MiXCR and lists one record per CDR3 protein. The data hold 150,000 or so distinct CDR3 sequences, with roughly a third observed a single time. Sample: synovial fluid, either unsorted or a sorted T cell fraction (not recorded which). All receptors derive from a male donor with ankylosing spondylitis.

This clonotype has only a few counts. The J gene is TRBJ2-7, the V gene TRBV14; the match to TRBD2 covers 8 bases. Trimming removed 1 base from V and 2 bases from J; junction bases left unmatched: 4. Germline CDR1 SGHDN, CDR2 FVKESK. The CDR3 contains 15 residues. CDR3 residues: CASSQGNSGTYEQYF. CDR3 sequence (DNA): TGTGCCAGCAGCCAAGGTAATAGCGGGACCTACGAGCAGTACTTC.

Ten or more counts support this clonotype. The V and J genes are TRBV24-1 and TRBJ2-3; D tentatively fits TRBD1 or TRBD2 (5 bases each). The CDR3 is 14 amino acids. CDR1 KGHDR and CDR2 SFDVKD come from the germline V gene. Trimming removed 7 bases at V and 0 bases at J, with 10 bases between. CDR3 in amino acids: CATSGTASTDTQYF. The CDR3 nucleotides read TGTGCCACCAGCGGGACGGCGAGCACAGATACGCAGTATTTT.

The DNA of the CDR3 is TGTGCCAGCAGCAAGGGACTAGCGGGAGAGAAGACCCAGTACTTC. This translates into CASSKGLAGEKTQYF. This rearrangement joins TRBV7-2 to TRBJ2-5, with TRBD2 identical over 14 bases. Germline values: CDR1 SGHTA, CDR2 FQGNSA. The length of the CDR3 is 15 residues. V was clipped by 5 bases and J by 6 bases; unmatched bases: 5.

This chain connects TRBV6-5 to TRBJ1-3; 12 positions agree with TRBD1. The V gene's germline CDR1 is MNHEY and CDR2 SVGAGI. After removal of 0 bases from V and 2 bases from J, the junction contained 8 bases not matched to a gene. The CDR3 has 19 residues. The CDR3 region is CASSYSSTGTGGPGNTIYF. The CDR3 region has the DNA TGTGCCAGCAGTTACTCGAGTACCGGGACAGGGGGCCCTGGAAACACCATATATTTT.

The table lists this clonotype with many counts. V is TRBV9 and J is TRBJ1-2, with 7 bases identical to TRBD1. Germline V gene lookup returns CDR1 SGDLS and CDR2 YYNGEE. This CDR3 region has 14 residues. V was clipped by 4 bases and J by 3 bases; unmatched bases: 6. CDR3 loop: CASSPRDSYYGYTF. The DNA for the CDR3 is TGTGCCAGCAGCCCCCGGGACAGCTACTATGGCTACACCTTC. The whole variable domain, remainder taken from reference TRBV9 and TRBJ1-2, is DSGVTQTPKHLITATGQRVTLRCSPRSGDLSVYWYQQSLDQGLQFLIQYYNGEERAKGNILERFSAQQFPDLHSELNLSSLELGDSALYFCASSPRDSYYGYTFGSGTRLTVV.

V is TRBV29-1 and J is TRBJ2-7, with a possible D match to TRBD1 (6 bases). Per germline, CDR1 SQVTM and CDR2 ANQGSEA. The CDR3 is 14 residues long. Trimming removed 5 bases at V and 0 bases at J, with 14 bases between. Here the CDR3 reads CSVWDTFSSYEQYF. The CDR3 coding sequence is TGCAGCGTTTGGGACACCTTTAGCTCCTACGAGCAGTACTTC.

This clonotype was observed a few times. V and J are TRBV3-1 and TRBJ2-1; 9 bases are a match to TRBD2. Per the germline V gene, CDR1 is LGHDT and CDR2 is YNNKEL (reference sequence). This CDR3 has 16 residues. The J segment lost 8 bases and the V segment lost 4 bases, leaving 12 bases of the junction unmatched. For the CDR3, the DNA is TGTGCCAGCAGCCCCCTCCGCGGGGGGGCCTTCCATGAGCAGTTCTTC. It codes for CASSPLRGGAFHEQFF.